Listed below are T cell receptor beta chains from one sample, sequenced in a study of control samples from healthy donors and cancer patients. The data were produced by immunoSEQ multiplex PCR, yet TCRdb's version contains in-frame clones alone and is incomplete. Of more than 140,000 clones listed, 75% to 95% were seen once; the top ten hold under 9%. Material: blood. These receptors were obtained from a man aged 18 to 29 in good health. Each CDR3 is given with its conserved first and last residue. The D gene is left open where the match is weak. Some rows mark clone size as missing; the rest say once, few, many or name a class of expanded clone.

v_call: TRBV28
cdr3_length: 15
clone_size: -
d_call: TRBD1
j_call: TRBJ2-3
cdr3_aa: CASSSGTVGLDTQYF
cdr3_nt: TGTGCCAGCAGTTCCGGGACAGTCGGGCTAGATACGCAGTATTTT

v_call: TRBV7-9
cdr3_length: 19
clone_size: -
d_call: TRBD2
j_call: TRBJ2-7
cdr3_aa: CASSLGTENGLAGFDEQYF
cdr3_nt: TGTGCCAGCAGCCTCGGGACAGAGAATGGACTAGCGGGGTTCGACGAGCAGTACTTC

v_call: TRBV6-6
cdr3_length: 14
clone_size: few
d_call: -
j_call: TRBJ1-4
cdr3_aa: CASSPQGLNEKLFF
cdr3_nt: TGTGCCAGCAGTCCCCAGGGGCTCAATGAAAAACTGTTTTTT

v_call: TRBV2
cdr3_length: 14
clone_size: -
d_call: -
j_call: TRBJ1-4
cdr3_aa: CASRRGSTNEKLFF
cdr3_nt: TGTGCCAGCAGAAGGGGATCAACTAATGAAAAACTGTTTTTT

v_call: TRBV28
cdr3_length: 13
clone_size: -
d_call: -
j_call: TRBJ2-7
cdr3_aa: CASSLRGGHEQYF
cdr3_nt: TGTGCCAGCAGTTTGCGGGGTGGCCACGAGCAGTACTTC

v_call: TRBV7-9
cdr3_length: 16
clone_size: -
d_call: TRBD1
j_call: TRBJ1-2
cdr3_aa: CASSLDGQGASDGYTF
cdr3_nt: TGTGCCAGCAGCTTAGACGGACAGGGGGCATCGGATGGCTACACCTTC

v_call: TRBV19
cdr3_length: 16
clone_size: once
d_call: -
j_call: TRBJ2-1
cdr3_aa: CASSSYRSPSYNEQFF
cdr3_nt: TGTGCCAGTAGTTCCTACAGGTCTCCATCCTACAATGAGCAGTTCTTC

v_call: TRBV4-2
cdr3_length: 15
clone_size: -
d_call: TRBD1
j_call: TRBJ2-7
cdr3_aa: CASSLGQGASYEQYF
cdr3_nt: TGTGCCAGCAGCCTCGGACAGGGGGCTTCCTACGAGCAGTACTTC

v_call: TRBV27
cdr3_length: 13
clone_size: -
d_call: -
j_call: TRBJ2-7
cdr3_aa: CASSFGAGTEQYF
cdr3_nt: TGTGCCAGCAGTTTCGGGGCAGGGACCGAGCAGTACTTC

v_call: TRBV5-4
cdr3_length: 12
clone_size: -
d_call: -
j_call: TRBJ1-4
cdr3_aa: CASSLDGEKLFF
cdr3_nt: TGTGCCAGCAGCTTGGATGGAGAAAAACTGTTTTTT

v_call: TRBV10-3
cdr3_length: 14
clone_size: -
d_call: -
j_call: TRBJ1-2
cdr3_aa: CAISDQGRSYGYTF
cdr3_nt: TGTGCCATCAGTGATCAGGGGCGCAGCTATGGCTACACCTTC

v_call: TRBV6-5
cdr3_length: 15
clone_size: once
d_call: -
j_call: TRBJ1-3
cdr3_aa: CASRDSRFSGNTIYF
cdr3_nt: TGTGCCAGCAGGGACAGCCGTTTCTCTGGAAACACCATATATTTT

v_call: TRBV2
cdr3_length: 15
clone_size: -
d_call: TRBD1
j_call: TRBJ1-4
cdr3_aa: CASSEAVQGVEKLFF
cdr3_nt: TGTGCCAGCAGTGAAGCTGTACAGGGGGTAGAAAAACTGTTTTTT

v_call: TRBV6-6
cdr3_length: 15
clone_size: -
d_call: TRBD1
j_call: TRBJ1-5
cdr3_aa: CASTQGLNSNQPQHF
cdr3_nt: TGTGCCAGCACACAGGGGTTGAATAGCAATCAGCCCCAGCATTTT

v_call: TRBV20-1
cdr3_length: 15
clone_size: -
d_call: TRBD1
j_call: TRBJ1-5
cdr3_aa: CSASEGAYSNQPQHF
cdr3_nt: TGCAGTGCTAGTGAGGGGGCATATAGCAATCAGCCCCAGCATTTT